Listed here are 20 T cell receptor beta chains from one sample, sequenced in a study of T cell repertoires in cytomegalovirus infection. TCRdb re-called the reads through MiXCR, storing one row per CDR3 protein. The table shows a few hundred thousand distinct CDR3 sequences, with roughly 15% occurring only once. The sample taken for sequencing was PBMCs. Every receptor here comes from a human donor in good health (CMV status not recorded). Some clones in this sample may be carry-over from other donors' samples.

V gene TRBV4-1 combines with J gene TRBJ2-7, with D perhaps being TRBD1 or TRBD2 (6 bases each). The germline V gene encodes CDR1 MGHRA and CDR2 YSYEKL. V was shortened by 5 bases and J by 3 bases, with 20 bases between the two germline ends. The CDR3 loop spans 16 amino acids. CDR3 region: CASSFIPGANYYEQYF. CDR3 nucleotide sequence: TGCGCCAGCAGCTTCATCCCGGGGGCCAATTACTACGAGCAGTACTTC.

This clonotype occurred a few times. The V gene is TRBV20-1, the J gene TRBJ2-3; 8 nucleotides match TRBD1. The CDR3 length is 13 residues. Germline-derived CDR1 and CDR2 are DFQATT and SNEGSKA (reference sequence). V was clipped by 4 bases and J by 4 bases; unmatched bases: 4. The CDR3 region has the DNA TGCAGTGCTACGGACAGGGAACCAGATACGCAGTATTTT. This sequence encodes CSATDREPDTQYF.

This clonotype was counted at least ten times. The rearrangement joins TRBV6-2 or TRBV6-3 to TRBJ1-1; the D is unclear. The CDR3 extends over 14 amino acids. V was cut by 3 bases and J by 2 bases, with 10 bases left in between. Germline values: CDR1 MNHEY, CDR2 SVGEGT. The CDR3 nucleotides read TGTGCCAGCAGTTATGCAGGATTTAACACTGAAGCTTTCTTT. Translating gives CASSYAGFNTEAFF.

In regard to this clonotype: A much larger clone is a single base away; this may be a read error. V and J are TRBV6-6 and TRBJ2-6, with D tentatively TRBD1 (5 bases). Germline V CDR1 and CDR2: MNHNY, SVGAGI (reference sequence). The CDR3 is 16 amino acids. CDR3 DNA: TGTGCCAACAGTTATTTCAGGGTCTCTGGGGCCAACGTCCTGACTTTC. Translated: CANSYFRVSGANVLTF.

In its sample, this clonotype was seen many times. The chain links TRBV7-2 to TRBJ2-3; TRBD2 might be the D (7 bases). Germline V gene lookup returns CDR1 SGHTA and CDR2 FQGNSA. This CDR3 is built from 15 residues. V was shortened by 2 bases and J by 2 bases, with 11 bases between the two germline ends. Here the CDR3 reads CASSLSGTNTDTQYF. Written as DNA, the CDR3 is TGTGCCAGCAGCTTAAGCGGGACAAACACAGATACGCAGTATTTT.

This clonotype has ten or more counts. This chain connects TRBV14 to TRBJ2-1; 9 positions match TRBD2. Looked up from germline, CDR1 is SGHDN and CDR2 is FVKESK. This CDR3 region has 16 residues. V was clipped by 0 bases and J by 8 bases; unmatched bases: 8. The DNA for the CDR3 is TGTGCCAGCAGCCAAGAGGGTAGCGGGGGCACCCATGAGCAGTTCTTC. As protein: CASSQEGSGGTHEQFF.

This clonotype appeared many times. J is TRBJ1-1 and V is TRBV7-6; TRBD1 agrees at 9 bases. Germline values: CDR1 SGHVS, CDR2 FNYEAQ. J lost 3 bases, V lost 1 base, and 12 bases had no gene match. The CDR3 is 18 amino acids. The CDR3 sequence is CASSLGDRGIGGDTEAFF. CDR3 in DNA: TGTGCCAGCAGCTTAGGAGACAGGGGGATTGGAGGGGACACTGAAGCTTTCTTT.

Ten or more counts support this clonotype. The chain couples TRBV28 to TRBJ2-7; 8 bases are a match to TRBD1. The CDR3 covers 15 residues. J gave up 0 bases and V 5 bases, and 6 bases lay outside the gene matches. Germline V gene lookup returns CDR1 MDHEN and CDR2 SYDVKM. The CDR3 region has the DNA TGTGCCAGCAGTATCACCGGGACAGGCTCCTACGAGCAGTACTTC. This codes for CASSITGTGSYEQYF.

This clonotype was detected a few times. The chain couples TRBV28 to TRBJ1-2; D remains ambiguous. The CDR3 is 15 amino acids. Germline CDR1 MDHEN, CDR2 SYDVKM. The V and J ends lost 7 bases and 8 bases respectively, with 23 bases between them. The DNA for the CDR3 is TGTGCCAGCATCACACGGGGTAGTTCAGGTAGAGGCTACACCTTC. This gives the protein CASITRGSSGRGYTF.

This clonotype was found many times. The chain couples TRBV7-2 to TRBJ2-7; D possibly corresponds to TRBD1 (6 bases). Trimming stripped 0 bases from V and 4 bases from J, with 13 bases between. This CDR3 region has 15 residues. CDR1 and CDR2 (germline): SGHTA, FQGNSA. The CDR3 here is CASSLAMDRLYEQYF. The DNA of the CDR3 is TGTGCCAGCAGCTTAGCGATGGACAGACTTTACGAGCAGTACTTC.

This clonotype appeared many times. The chain couples TRBV9 to TRBJ2-6, with no clear D. Germline V gives CDR1 SGDLS, CDR2 YYNGEE. Trimming removed 0 bases from V and 0 bases from J, with 7 bases in between. This CDR3 contains 16 residues. CDR3 sequence reads: CASSVDNVSGANVLTF. Here the CDR3 DNA reads TGTGCCAGCAGCGTAGATAACGTCTCTGGGGCCAACGTCCTGACTTTC.

The CDR3 DNA reads TGCGCCAGCAGCCAGCGGGACTGGAAAGAGACCCAGTACTTC. It translates to CASSQRDWKETQYF. The chain employs TRBV4-1 and TRBJ2-5; D is perhaps TRBD2 (6 bases). This CDR3 has 14 amino acids. CDR1 and CDR2 (germline): MGHRA, YSYEKL. The V end lost 3 bases, the J end lost 3 bases, and 11 bases lay between the germline ends.

This clonotype has a count of ten or more. The chain couples TRBV7-2 to TRBJ1-1; tentative D call: TRBD1 (6 bases). The CDR3 spans 15 residues. Trimming shortened V by 5 bases and J by 4 bases, and 17 bases separated the two germline ends. Germline V gene sequence: CDR1 SGHTA, CDR2 FQGNSA. The CDR3 loop is CASSRQVRTVTEAFF. The CDR3 bases are TGTGCCAGCAGCCGACAGGTCCGGACCGTCACTGAAGCTTTCTTT.

There are a few counts of this clonotype. The chain couples TRBV28 to TRBJ1-3; weak D call: TRBD1 (6 bases). The CDR3 is 15 amino acids. Germline V gene sequence: CDR1 MDHEN, CDR2 SYDVKM. The V end was cut by 4 bases, the J end by 1 base, with 11 bases between. The CDR3 region is CASSSEGVSGNTIYF. The CDR3 DNA reads as TGTGCCAGCAGTTCCGAGGGGGTTTCTGGAAACACCATATATTTT.

At least ten counts were recorded for this clonotype. The gene calls are TRBV7-2 and TRBJ2-3, with 11 bases that match TRBD2. This CDR3 has 16 amino acids. Per the germline V gene, CDR1 is SGHTA and CDR2 is FQGNSA. After removal of 3 bases from V and 2 bases from J, the junction contained 4 bases not matched to a gene. CDR3 residues: CASSFLGLAATDTQYF. The CDR3 coding sequence is TGTGCCAGCAGCTTCTTGGGACTAGCGGCCACAGATACGCAGTATTTT.

This clonotype was counted many times. The gene calls are TRBV7-8 and TRBJ2-5, with D hard to call. Trimming took 5 bases from V and 4 from J, leaving 17 bases between them. CDR3 size: 15 residues. CDR1 SGHVS and CDR2 FQNEAQ come from the germline V gene. CDR3 sequence reads: CASSQEGREGETQYF. CDR3 DNA sequence: TGTGCCAGCAGCCAAGAAGGAAGGGAAGGAGAGACCCAGTACTTC.

Worth noting for this clonotype: Possible read error: a much larger clone is one base away. It is likely a read error, because the conserved phenylalanine at the end of the CDR3 is missing. The chain has TRBV7-2 and TRBJ2-1, with 9 bases matching TRBD1. CDR1 is SGHTA and CDR2 is FQGNSA in the germline V gene. The CDR3 loop spans 14 amino acids. J was trimmed by 7 bases and V by 11 bases; bases with no gene match: 12. DNA of the CDR3: TGTGCCTCCTCGGGGGACAGGGTTAGGAATGAGCAGTTCCTC. Amino acids: CASSGDRVRNEQFL.

This clonotype was counted only a few times. The CDR3 DNA reads TGTGCCAGCAGTTACCCGCGGCGAAGGGGAGGATACAATGAGCAGTTCTTC. It encodes CASSYPRRRGGYNEQFF. This rearrangement joins TRBV6-8 to TRBJ2-1; D possibly corresponds to TRBD2 (6 bases). This CDR3 region has 17 residues. Germline lookup yields CDR1 MNHGY and CDR2 SAAAGT. Trimming shortened V by 2 bases and J by 4 bases, and 18 bases separated the two germline ends.

This chain joins TRBV15 and TRBJ1-5, with D possibly being TRBD1 (5 bases). Germline assignment: CDR1 LNHNV and CDR2 YYDKDF (reference sequence). CDR3 length equals 17 residues. Deletions cut 2 bases from V and 1 base from J, with 15 bases between. This CDR3 is CATSRYRRQGSNQPQHF. The CDR3 coding sequence is TGTGCCACCAGCAGATATCGTCGGCAGGGAAGCAATCAGCCCCAGCATTTT.

This clonotype was recorded a few times. The chain combines TRBV19 with TRBJ2-7; 7 nucleotides agree with TRBD2. V lost 3 bases and J lost 5; bases outside the gene matches: 4. CDR1 is LNHDA and CDR2 is SQIVND in the germline V gene (reference sequence). CDR3 length equals 13 residues. The CDR3 spells CASSMGLHNEQYF. The CDR3 coding sequence is TGTGCCAGTAGTATGGGACTACATAACGAGCAGTACTTC.